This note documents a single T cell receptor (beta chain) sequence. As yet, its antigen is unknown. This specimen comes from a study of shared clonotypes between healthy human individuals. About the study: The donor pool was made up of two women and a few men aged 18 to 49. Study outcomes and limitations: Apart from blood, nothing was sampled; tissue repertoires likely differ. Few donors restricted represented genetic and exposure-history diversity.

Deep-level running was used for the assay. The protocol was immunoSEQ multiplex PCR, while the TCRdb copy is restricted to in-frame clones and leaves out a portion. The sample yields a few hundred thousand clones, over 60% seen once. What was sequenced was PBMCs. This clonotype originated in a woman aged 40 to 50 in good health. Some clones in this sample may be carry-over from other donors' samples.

The CDR3 spells CASSYLLAGGETQYF. In nucleotides, the CDR3 is TGTGCCAGCAGTTACTTGCTAGCGGGAGGCGAGACCCAGTACTTC. V and J are TRBV6-5 and TRBJ2-5; 11 positions agree with TRBD2. The CDR3 covers 15 residues. Per the germline V gene, CDR1 is MNHEY and CDR2 is SVGAGI. Trimming at V came to 1 base and at J to 5 bases, leaving 3 bases not matched to a gene.